This paragraph reports one TCR beta chain. The target antigen is unknown. There were no patients who had received any treatment before thyroid surgery. This sample was included in a study of metastatic and nonmetastatic thyroid tumors. About the research overall: Where malignant and benign thyroid patients were concerned, repertoires were compared across blood and tumor or nodule tissue.

Study results and limitations: Benign nodules reportedly had significantly lower TCR beta diversity than malignant thyroid tumors in blood and tumor.

As handled by the study authors: What underpinned the distant-metastasis classifier for papillary thyroid cancer was the set of CDR3 differences across clinicopathological groups. TCRdb re-called clones from the PCR reads using MiXCR. The V and J calls, along with clone size, are taken from TCRdb and not from the paper's own processing. Of more than 20,000 clones listed, about a quarter were seen once; the top ten hold 5.4%. The sequence was obtained from a female donor with papillary thyroid cancer or a benign thyroid nodule (not recorded which). Some clones in this sample may be carry-over from other donors' samples. Sample: tumor tissue.

The CDR3 loop reads CARSRAAGTSGAISTDTQYF. In nucleotides, the CDR3 is TGCGCCAGAAGCCGAGCGGCAGGGACTAGCGGGGCTATTAGCACAGATACGCAGTATTTT. The genes are TRBV5-1 and TRBJ2-3, with TRBD2 identical over 13 bases. The junction had 18 bases not matched to a gene; V was cut back by 8 bases and J by 0 bases. CDR3 size: 20 residues. Germline V gene lookup returns CDR1 SGHRS and CDR2 YFSETQ.